The 20 T cell receptor beta chains below were found in one sample sequenced in a study of technical replicates of blood from several donors (dated by TCRdb to about 2017). Libraries were built with the immunoSEQ multiplex PCR assay. TCRdb provides this immuneACCESS table in a form limited to in-frame rearrangements. Some clones are lacking; in checked studies, under half of them reflect an unresolved V gene, and why the rest are absent is not known. This sample comprises around 85,000 clones, around 94% of them detected only once. The ten most abundant clones make up around 0.25% of the sample. The sequencing sample was made of T cells isolated from PBMCs. All receptors come from a human donor in good health.

The chain employs TRBV7-6 and TRBJ1-1; possible D gene TRBD1, 5 bases. This CDR3 has 14 amino acids. V was pared by 4 bases and J by 1 base, with 10 bases between. Germline CDR1 is SGHVS and CDR2 is FNYEAQ. The CDR3 DNA follows: TGTGCCAGCAGCTCAAGTGACAGGAACACTGAAGCTTTCTTT. The encoded protein is CASSSSDRNTEAFF.

The chain combines TRBV29-1 with TRBJ1-3; D is unclear. The CDR3 is 13 amino acids. Germline CDR1 SQVTM, CDR2 ANQGSEA. The V gene lost 3 bases and the J gene lost 0 bases, with 6 bases spanning the gap. CDR3 bases: TGCAGCGTTGACGAGGTCTCTGGAAACACCATATATTTT. Amino acid sequence: CSVDEVSGNTIYF.

The rearrangement uses TRBV25-1 and TRBJ2-1; a weak D match, TRBD1 (6 bases). This CDR3 spans 16 amino acids. The germline V and J ends were trimmed by 0 bases and 7 bases, with 16 bases remaining between them. CDR1 is MGHDK and CDR2 is SYGVNS in the germline V gene. CDR3 in amino acids: CASSEYVPPRGNEQFF. CDR3 bases: TGTGCCAGCAGTGAATATGTCCCCCCTAGGGGGAATGAGCAGTTCTTC.

The chain employs TRBV10-1 and TRBJ2-2, with TRBD2 matching 7 bases. The germline V gene has CDR1 WNHNN and CDR2 SYGVQD (reference sequence). The CDR3 loop spans 14 amino acids. With V trimmed by 10 bases and J by 1 base, 6 bases remained unmatched. The CDR3 nucleotides are TGCGCCACCGGGGGGACCTTGAACACCGGGGAGCTGTTTTTT. Its protein is CATGGTLNTGELFF.

The chain joins TRBV27 to TRBJ1-4; D possibly corresponds to TRBD1 (6 bases). This CDR3 has 15 residues. The germline CDR1 and CDR2 sequences are MNHEY and SMNVEV (reference sequence). V was pared by 2 bases and J by 8 bases, with 15 bases between. The CDR3 reads CASSLLKQGVEKLFF. In DNA form, the CDR3 reads TGTGCCAGCAGTTTACTCAAACAGGGCGTGGAAAAACTGTTTTTT. The full variable domain, with the rest looked up from reference TRBV27 and TRBJ1-4, is EAQVTQNPRYLITVTGKKLTVTCSQNMNHEYMSWYRQDPGLGLRQIYYSMNVEVTDKGDVPEGYKVSRKEKRNFPLILESPSPNQTSLYFCASSLLKQGVEKLFFGSGTQLSVL.

The chain couples TRBV5-1 to TRBJ1-3, with TRBD1 matching 9 bases. Germline trimming cut 4 bases from V and 1 base from J; bases unmatched to any gene: 12. This CDR3 contains 18 residues. In germline, CDR1 is SGHRS, CDR2 YFSETQ. The CDR3 DNA reads as TGCGCCAGCAGCCTACAGGGGGCCCAGACTCATTCTGGAAACACCATATATTTT. Its translation: CASSLQGAQTHSGNTIYF.

The chain couples TRBV7-9 to TRBJ2-1, with 9 bases matching TRBD1. The CDR3 runs 14 residues. The germline V gene encodes CDR1 SEHNR and CDR2 FQNEAQ (reference sequence). Trimming cost V 3 bases and J 8 bases; bases outside gene matches: 5. DNA of the CDR3: TGTGCCAGCAGCTTCGGGACAGGGAGTTATGAGCAGTTCTTC. Its protein product is CASSFGTGSYEQFF.

The chain is built from TRBV7-8 and TRBJ2-7; TRBD1 might be the D (6 bases). The V gene's germline CDR1 is SGHVS and CDR2 FQNEAQ. The CDR3 covers 15 residues. V was pared by 5 bases and J by 5 bases, with 19 bases between. The CDR3 DNA is TGTGCCAGCAGCGACCAGGGGTGGATCGGTAACGAGCAGTACTTC. It translates to CASSDQGWIGNEQYF.

J is TRBJ2-1 and V is TRBV5-1; 11 bases fit TRBD2. The CDR3 runs 16 residues. Germline V gene data show CDR1 as SGHRS and CDR2 as YFSETQ. Losses at the gene ends were 0 bases for V and 7 bases for J; bases not matched to a gene: 6. CDR3 protein: CASSLGLAGGSNEQFF. DNA of the CDR3: TGCGCCAGCAGCTTGGGTCTAGCGGGAGGATCGAATGAGCAGTTCTTC.

This clone was counted a few times. J is TRBJ2-3 and V is TRBV28; weak D call: TRBD2 (6 bases). The germline V gene encodes CDR1 MDHEN and CDR2 SYDVKM. V lost 1 base to trimming and J lost 1 base, with 9 bases between them. The CDR3 has 15 amino acids. The CDR3 protein is CASSLSPGGTDTQYF. The DNA for the CDR3 is TGTGCCAGCAGTTTATCACCGGGAGGCACAGATACGCAGTATTTT.

The chain carries TRBV15 and TRBJ1-1, with 7 bases that match TRBD1. Trimming took 0 bases from V and 7 from J; bases not matched to a gene: 5. CDR1 and CDR2 from the germline V gene are LNHNV and YYDKDF (reference sequence). This CDR3 contains 14 residues. The CDR3 coding sequence is TGTGCCACCAGCAGAGATCGGGGACAGTTTGAAGCTTTCTTT. It specifies CATSRDRGQFEAFF.

V and J are TRBV9 and TRBJ2-5, with TRBD2 identical over 8 bases. The ends lost 0 bases at V and 5 bases at J; junction bases unmatched: 3. Germline CDR1 SGDLS, CDR2 YYNGEE. The CDR3 contains 14 residues. CDR3 nucleotide sequence: TGTGCCAGCAGCGTAGCGGGGGGGCTGGAGACCCAGTACTTC. Translated: CASSVAGGLETQYF.

The CDR3 sequence: CASSGRGGLSYEQYF. The CDR3 nucleotides are TGTGCCAGCAGTGGGCGCGGAGGTCTCTCCTACGAGCAGTACTTC. The J gene is TRBJ2-7, the V gene TRBV6-5; the D gene is possibly TRBD2 (5 bases). The V and J ends lost 5 bases and 0 bases respectively, with 14 bases between them. This CDR3 is built from 15 residues. The V gene's germline CDR1 is MNHEY and CDR2 SVGAGI.

The sample holds one count of this clone. The chain joins TRBV6-5 to TRBJ2-1; TRBD1 matches 9 bases. The CDR3 contains 14 residues. In germline, CDR1 is MNHEY, CDR2 SVGAGI. V was clipped by 10 bases and J by 13 bases; unmatched bases: 17. CDR3 protein: CATGTGSELVGQFF. CDR3 coding DNA: TGTGCCACAGGGACAGGGTCTGAATTGGTTGGTCAGTTCTTC.

The J gene is TRBJ1-5, the V gene TRBV2, with D perhaps TRBD1 (5 bases). Trimming removed 8 bases from V and 4 bases from J, with 9 bases in between. The CDR3 runs to 12 residues. Germline CDR1 and CDR2: SNHLY and FYNNEI. In nucleotides, the CDR3 is TGTGCCAGCGAAGGGGTTAATCAGCCCCAGCATTTT. This sequence encodes CASEGVNQPQHF.

J is TRBJ2-1 and V is TRBV29-1, with 7 positions matching TRBD1. In germline, CDR1 is SQVTM, CDR2 ANQGSEA. With V trimmed by 4 bases and J by 8 bases, 5 bases remained unmatched. CDR3 size: 12 residues. This chain's CDR3 is CSVGRQGDEQFF. CDR3 sequence (DNA): TGCAGCGTTGGGCGTCAGGGGGATGAGCAGTTCTTC.

The J gene is TRBJ2-7, the V gene TRBV27; D is possibly TRBD1 (6 bases). Germline V gene data show CDR1 as MNHEY and CDR2 as SMNVEV (reference sequence). V was pared by 6 bases and J by 0 bases, with 18 bases between. The length of the CDR3 is 16 residues. DNA of the CDR3: TGTGCCAGCAGACGCGACAGGAAGGTGAGCTCCTACGAGCAGTACTTC. This sequence encodes CASRRDRKVSSYEQYF.

The rearrangement uses TRBV11-3 and TRBJ2-3; a possible D gene is TRBD1 (6 bases). The ends were cut back, 0 bases at V and 5 bases at J, with 9 bases in the middle. In germline, CDR1 is SGHNT, CDR2 YENEEA. The CDR3 has 14 amino acids. Written as DNA, the CDR3 is TGTGCCAGCAGCTTAGAAACAGGGCAAGATACGCAGTATTTT. Protein: CASSLETGQDTQYF.

This chain joins TRBV29-1 and TRBJ2-1; 9 bases match TRBD1. The CDR3 is 12 residues long. The germline V gene encodes CDR1 SQVTM and CDR2 ANQGSEA. The V segment lost 6 bases and the J segment 9 bases; nucleotides outside the gene matches: 6. The CDR3 region is CSVSGQGGEQFF. Written as DNA, the CDR3 is TGCAGCGTATCGGGACAGGGAGGTGAGCAGTTCTTC.

The V gene is TRBV4-1, the J gene TRBJ2-7; 7 positions match TRBD2. CDR3 size: 17 residues. J lost 0 bases, V lost 2 bases, and 10 bases had no gene match. The germline V gene encodes CDR1 MGHRA and CDR2 YSYEKL. CDR3 sequence: CASSQRLTSEASYEQYF. CDR3 sequence (DNA): TGCGCCAGCAGCCAAAGACTAACTAGCGAGGCCTCCTACGAGCAGTACTTC.